The clone carrying this TCR beta chain was observed a single time. This study enrolled people aged 18 to 89 from about two dozen US geographic areas. Donors were grouped by their self-reported clinical history. The data originate from a study of blood T cell repertoires in COVID-19. Study background: Sources were T cells, B-cell-depleted T cells, or PBMCs; the material itself was cDNA or gDNA.

Libraries were prepared by immunoSEQ multiplex PCR; TCRdb keeps only in-frame clonotypes and omits some of them. Of about 200,000 clones in the sample, roughly 79% were seen once. The receptor's source is a man in his forties who had recovered from COVID-19. Sequencing was done on a sample of PBMCs or T cells enriched from blood (not recorded which).

The CDR3 nucleotides read TGCGCCAGCAGCTTATACATCGGGGGGGCGACTGAAGCTTTCTTT. Residues: CASSLYIGGATEAFF. The rearrangement links TRBV5-1 to TRBJ1-1; a possible D gene is TRBD1 (6 bases). The CDR3 contains 15 residues. V gave up 2 bases and J gave up 5 bases, with 16 bases separating them. Germline V CDR1 and CDR2: SGHRS, YFSETQ.